Sequencing of this T cell receptor (beta chain) was carried out in a study of control samples from healthy donors and cancer patients. Germline V lookup: CDR1 SQVTM, CDR2 ANQGSEA. This CDR3 spans 12 amino acids. V was pared by 6 bases and J by 3 bases, with 11 bases between. The method was immunoSEQ multiplex PCR; TCRdb's version includes in-frame clones alone and lacks a portion of them. Among tens of thousands of clones listed, 85% to 90% were seen once. The specimen sequenced was blood. This TCR was sampled from a woman aged 55-75 years in good health. V gene TRBV29-1 combines with J gene TRBJ1-1; maybe TRBD1 (6 bases). The CDR3 protein is CSVDSSDTEAFF. CDR3 in DNA: TGCAGCGTGGACAGTTCGGACACTGAAGCTTTCTTT.